This T cell receptor (beta chain) was sequenced for a study of lymphopenia after photon versus proton radiotherapy. The V gene's germline CDR1 is SQVTM and CDR2 ANQGSEA. The CDR3 is 14 amino acids. Deletions cut 5 bases from V and 3 bases from J, with 13 bases between. Clones were read by immunoSEQ multiplex PCR, and TCRdb kept only the in-frame ones, dropping some. The sample consists of about 160,000 clones, roughly nine tenths of them appearing once. The receptor was derived from a man aged 50-59 years with gastric cancer. This chain connects TRBV29-1 to TRBJ1-4; possible D gene TRBD1, 6 bases. Here the sequenced sample was peripheral blood, taken from a patient treated with photon-based radiotherapy. CDR3 residues: CSVIPGESNEKLFF. The DNA of the CDR3 is TGCAGCGTTATTCCAGGGGAGTCTAATGAAAAACTGTTTTTT.